The next 21 T cell receptor beta chains were all read from a single sample in a study of cytomegalovirus exposure and HLA in healthy donors. Primers for the PCR totalled 60 Vbeta and 13 Jbeta. Using immunoSEQ multiplex PCR, the repertoire was profiled, and TCRdb retains in-frame clones only, with some absent. The data hold 120,000 to 150,000 clones, with 76% observed a single time. The source material was PBMCs. The receptor source for this set is a woman in her thirties or forties in good health and CMV-seronegative.

The V and J genes are TRBV15 and TRBJ2-1; D gene ambiguous. Germline CDR1 LNHNV, CDR2 YYDKDF (reference sequence). V lost 0 bases and J lost 0, with 12 bases in between. The CDR3 runs to 17 residues. For the CDR3, the DNA is TGTGCCACCAGCAGAGATACGGGTTTAAGCTCCTACAATGAGCAGTTCTTC. This encodes CATSRDTGLSSYNEQFF.

This clone showed up just once. The chain combines TRBV29-1 with TRBJ1-4; D perhaps matches TRBD1 (5 bases). The CDR3 sequence is 12 residues long. V was shortened by 8 bases and J by 4 bases, with 11 bases between the two germline ends. Germline CDR1 reads SQVTM; CDR2 reads ANQGSEA. CDR3 region: CSTQDYNEKLFF. CDR3 bases: TGCAGCACACAGGACTATAATGAAAAACTGTTTTTT.

The rearrangement links TRBV7-2 to TRBJ1-3; tentative D call: TRBD1 (6 bases). The germline V and J ends were trimmed by 4 bases and 8 bases, with 15 bases remaining between them. Germline CDR1 reads SGHTA; CDR2 reads FQGNSA. The CDR3 runs 14 residues. This CDR3 reads CASSSPDRRDTIYF. The CDR3 DNA reads as TGTGCCAGCAGCTCGCCCGACAGGCGTGACACCATATATTTT.

The chain links TRBV28 to TRBJ2-2; 7 bases match TRBD1. Per germline, CDR1 MDHEN and CDR2 SYDVKM. The CDR3 runs to 15 residues. V lost 7 bases, J lost 1 base, and 6 bases stayed unmatched. The chain's CDR3 is CASTLRQGNTGELFF. CDR3 bases: TGTGCCAGCACCCTTAGACAGGGGAACACCGGGGAGCTGTTTTTT.

The rearrangement uses TRBV28 and TRBJ2-5; 10 positions agree with TRBD2. J lost 2 bases, V lost 4 bases, and 4 bases had no gene match. CDR3 length: 15 amino acids. The germline V gene encodes CDR1 MDHEN and CDR2 SYDVKM. The CDR3 region is CASSSPGLAQETQYF. The CDR3 bases are TGTGCCAGCAGTTCACCGGGACTAGCGCAAGAGACCCAGTACTTC. The variable domain in full, completed from reference TRBV28 and TRBJ2-5, reads DVKVTQSSRYLVKRTGEKVFLECVQDMDHENMFWYRQDPGLGLRLIYFSYDVKMKEKGDIPEGYSVSREKKERFSLILESASTNQTSMYLCASSSPGLAQETQYFGPGTRLLVL.

The rearrangement uses TRBV28 and TRBJ1-2, with D possibly TRBD1 on 6 matching bases. V was pared by 6 bases and J by 3 bases, with 14 bases between. Germline CDR1 reads MDHEN; CDR2 reads SYDVKM. This CDR3 comprises 14 residues. Here the CDR3 DNA reads TGTGCCAGCAGCGAACAGGGTTGGGACTATGGCTACACCTTC. Translated: CASSEQGWDYGYTF.

The gene calls are TRBV18 and TRBJ2-7; possible D gene TRBD1, 6 bases. V lost 1 base, J lost 12 bases, and 22 bases lay in between. Germline V gene data show CDR1 as KGHSH and CDR2 as LQKENI. The CDR3 totals 15 residues. The CDR3 DNA is TGTGCCAGCTCACCACTTCCGGGACAAGGGCCCCGTCTGTACTTC. This translates into CASSPLPGQGPRLYF.

V gene TRBV19 combines with J gene TRBJ1-5; 9 bases map to TRBD1. V trimming: 9 bases; J trimming: 2 bases; junction bases outside the gene matches: 8. Germline lookup yields CDR1 LNHDA and CDR2 SQIVND (reference sequence). CDR3 length: 15 amino acids. The CDR3 region is CASKDRGRGNQPQHF. The CDR3 DNA follows: TGTGCCAGCAAGGACAGGGGTCGGGGCAATCAGCCCCAGCATTTT.

The V and J genes are TRBV5-1 and TRBJ2-7; TRBD1 is a possible D gene (6 bases). CDR3 length: 15 amino acids. Trimming left V 4 bases short and J 9 bases short, with 23 bases between. In germline, CDR1 is SGHRS, CDR2 YFSETQ. CDR3 amino acids: CASSTGQQQASRQYF. CDR3 nucleotides: TGCGCCAGCAGCACAGGACAGCAACAGGCGTCCAGGCAGTACTTC. The full variable domain, in which reference TRBV5-1 and TRBJ2-7 provide the parts outside the CDR3, is KAGVTQTPRYLIKTRGQQVTLSCSPISGHRSVSWYQQTPGQGLQFLFEYFSETQRNKGNFPGRFSGRQFSNSRSEMNVSTLELGDSALYLCASSTGQQQASRQYFGPGTRLTVT.

This rearrangement joins TRBV6-1 to TRBJ1-2, with D unclear. Trimming stripped 8 bases from V and 8 bases from J, with 21 bases between. CDR3 length: 14 residues. Looked up from germline, CDR1 is MNHNS and CDR2 is SASEGT. CDR3 loop: CASLWRGAVWGYTF. CDR3 DNA: TGTGCCAGCCTTTGGCGGGGAGCTGTTTGGGGCTACACCTTC.

This rearrangement joins TRBV27 to TRBJ2-2; TRBD2 agrees at 9 bases. J gave up 4 bases and V 2 bases, and 23 bases lay outside the gene matches. This CDR3 has 22 residues. Germline V gives CDR1 MNHEY, CDR2 SMNVEV (reference sequence). In DNA form, the CDR3 reads TGTGCCAGCAGTTTAAGGGGCTGGGCAGGGGTTCTGCGGGAGGGCAGCACCGGGGAGCTGTTTTTT. Protein: CASSLRGWAGVLREGSTGELFF.

This clone appeared once. The chain is built from TRBV7-6 and TRBJ2-3; D perhaps matches TRBD1 (5 bases). CDR3 length equals 14 residues. V was pared by 5 bases and J by 3 bases, with 12 bases between. Germline values: CDR1 SGHVS, CDR2 FNYEAQ. This CDR3 is CASSLSQGTDTQYF. Written as DNA, the CDR3 is TGTGCCAGCAGCCTATCCCAGGGAACAGATACGCAGTATTTT.

This clone has only a few counts. This chain uses TRBV5-1 with TRBJ2-5; perhaps TRBD1 as D (6 bases). Deletions cut 4 bases from V and 4 bases from J, with 17 bases between. This CDR3 is 15 amino acids long. Looked up from germline, CDR1 is SGHRS and CDR2 is YFSETQ. The CDR3 DNA reads TGCGCCAGCAGCCAACCGGGACACCGAGGAGAGACCCAGTACTTC. Its translation is CASSQPGHRGETQYF.

The chain links TRBV28 to TRBJ1-5; 7 bases align to TRBD1. Losses at the gene ends were 5 bases for V and 7 bases for J; bases not matched to a gene: 8. The germline V gene has CDR1 MDHEN and CDR2 SYDVKM. The CDR3 has 14 amino acids. The CDR3 region is CASSLQGLVQPQHF. The CDR3 nucleotides are TGTGCCAGCAGTCTACAGGGGTTAGTCCAGCCCCAGCATTTT.

This clone was seen once. This chain connects TRBV6-4 to TRBJ2-1, with 10 bases aligning to TRBD2. This CDR3 has 15 amino acids. CDR1 and CDR2 (germline): MRHNA, SNTAGT. Trimming cost V 4 bases and J 3 bases; bases outside gene matches: 3. Written as DNA, the CDR3 is TGTGCCAGCAGTGGTAGCGGGGGGAACTACAATGAGCAGTTCTTC. Its translation: CASSGSGGNYNEQFF.

Turning to this clone: One end of the junction fails to match germline, which may point to a read error. The chain combines TRBV29-1 with TRBJ2-3; TRBD1 aligns across 7 bases. The germline gives CDR1 SQVTM, CDR2 ANQGSEA. This CDR3 contains 15 residues. CDR3 residues: CSAEFQGGVIDTQYF. The CDR3 DNA sequence: TGCAGCGCTGAATTCCAAGGGGGCGTGATAGATACGCAGTATTTT.

This sequence joins TRBV5-4 and TRBJ2-7; D might be TRBD1 (5 bases). Trimming took off 0 bases at V and 6 bases at J, with 7 bases between the two ends. CDR1 and CDR2 (germline): SGHNT, YYREEE (reference sequence). The CDR3 has 12 amino acids. The CDR3 DNA is TGTGCCAGCAGCTTGGTAGGGGCCGAGCAGTACTTC. Translated, it gives CASSLVGAEQYF.

V is TRBV30 and J is TRBJ1-1, with D unresolved. The CDR3 is made up of 13 amino acids. Germline V gene sequence: CDR1 GTSNPN, CDR2 SVGIG (reference sequence). Deletions cut 4 bases from V and 0 bases from J, with 9 bases between. For the CDR3, the DNA is TGTGCCTGGACACCATACATGAACACTGAAGCTTTCTTT. Amino acids: CAWTPYMNTEAFF.

The V gene is TRBV5-1, the J gene TRBJ1-1, with TRBD1 matching 9 bases. Germline loops: CDR1 SGHRS, CDR2 YFSETQ. CDR3 size: 14 residues. After removal of 3 bases from V and 2 bases from J, the junction contained 2 bases not matched to a gene. CDR3: CASSWDRVNTEAFF. The CDR3, as DNA: TGCGCCAGCAGCTGGGACAGGGTAAACACTGAAGCTTTCTTT.

V and J are TRBV6-5 and TRBJ2-5; TRBD1 is a possible D gene (6 bases). Trimming shortened V by 7 bases and J by 4 bases, and 16 bases separated the two germline ends. The CDR3 is made up of 14 amino acids. CDR1 and CDR2 (germline): MNHEY, SVGAGI. The CDR3 DNA is TGTGCCAGCACCCGGGACAATCCCCGAGAGACCCAGTACTTC. As protein: CASTRDNPRETQYF.

The CDR3 sequence: CASRTGAGETQYF. In DNA, the CDR3 is TGTGCCAGTAGGACAGGGGCGGGGGAGACCCAGTACTTC. The chain carries TRBV19 and TRBJ2-5; 8 bases are a match to TRBD1. The CDR3 runs to 13 residues. CDR1 is LNHDA and CDR2 is SQIVND in the germline V gene (reference sequence). V was pared by 6 bases and J by 5 bases, with 5 bases of the junction left unmatched. Filled out from reference TRBV19 and TRBJ2-5, the complete variable domain reads DGGITQSPKYLFRKEGQNVTLSCEQNLNHDAMYWYRQDPGQGLRLIYYSQIVNDFQKGDIAEGYSVSREKKESFPLTVTSAQKNPTAFYLCASRTGAGETQYFGPGTRLLVL.